The 14 T cell receptor beta chains given below trace back to one sample, sequenced in a study of blood T cells in healthy people across ages. Sample-barcoded 5' priming and a J-beta primer mix drove a second PCR of 7 to 11 cycles. TCRdb called the 5' RACE reads again in MiXCR, with one record for every CDR3 protein. The data hold hundreds of thousands of distinct CDR3 sequences, with 45% to 70% observed a single time. What was sequenced was blood. The receptors come from a man aged 35-49 years in good health.

This clonotype was observed a few times. The V gene is TRBV12-3 or TRBV12-4, the J gene TRBJ2-5, with 12 positions matching TRBD2. The J call is in doubt because the DNA end fits TRBJ2-7 better. The CDR3 length is 17 residues. The CDR3 region is CASSISPGLAGQYEQYF. As DNA, the CDR3 is TGTGCCAGCAGTATCTCCCCGGGACTAGCGGGCCAATACGAGCAGTACTTC.

This clonotype occurred once. The rearrangement uses TRBV9 and TRBJ2-4; no definite D call. The germline V and J ends were trimmed by 0 bases and 8 bases, with 12 bases remaining between them. Per the germline V gene, CDR1 is SGDLS and CDR2 is YYNGEE. The CDR3 consists of 14 residues. CDR3 DNA: TGTGCCAGCAGCGTAGAGGGCGCATCTGACATTCAGTACTTC. This sequence encodes CASSVEGASDIQYF.

The chain has TRBV9 and TRBJ2-3, with TRBD2 matching 13 bases. Trimming at V came to 4 bases and at J to 2 bases, leaving 4 bases not matched to a gene. In germline, CDR1 is SGDLS, CDR2 YYNGEE. This CDR3 contains 16 residues. CDR3 sequence reads: CASSPGTSGITDTQYF. CDR3 coding DNA: TGTGCCAGCAGCCCTGGGACTAGCGGGATCACAGATACGCAGTATTTT. The entire variable domain, with the rest obtained from reference TRBV9 and TRBJ2-3, is as follows: DSGVTQTPKHLITATGQRVTLRCSPRSGDLSVYWYQQSLDQGLQFLIQYYNGEERAKGNILERFSAQQFPDLHSELNLSSLELGDSALYFCASSPGTSGITDTQYFGPGTRLTVL.

This clonotype was counted between two and nine times. The chain is built from TRBV24-1 and TRBJ2-7; 8 nucleotides agree with TRBD1. The ends lost 2 bases at V and 7 bases at J; junction bases unmatched: 12. CDR3 length: 16 residues. Germline CDR1 KGHDR, CDR2 SFDVKD. The CDR3 DNA reads TGTGCCACCAGTGATTCGCGACGGACAGGGCCCCTTGAGCAGTACTTC. Its translation: CATSDSRRTGPLEQYF.

The chain joins TRBV2 to TRBJ1-5; 7 bases align to TRBD1. The V gene's germline CDR1 is SNHLY and CDR2 FYNNEI. J was trimmed by 1 base and V by 6 bases; bases with no gene match: 9. The CDR3 has 16 amino acids. The CDR3 coding sequence is TGTGCCAGCAGCCCCAGGGCAGGGGGGAGCAATCAGCCCCAGCATTTT. This translates into CASSPRAGGSNQPQHF.

The V gene is TRBV28, the J gene TRBJ1-5; 7 bases align to TRBD1. Germline V gene lookup returns CDR1 MDHEN and CDR2 SYDVKM. The trim removed 6 bases at V and 4 bases at J, leaving 12 bases unmatched. CDR3 length equals 16 residues. CDR3 region: CASRGPFRGKNQPQHF. The CDR3 nucleotides are TGTGCCAGCAGGGGTCCCTTCAGGGGGAAGAATCAGCCCCAGCATTTT.

The chain carries TRBV6-1 and TRBJ2-7, with 15 bases that match TRBD2. Germline CDR1 is MNHNS and CDR2 is SASEGT. V gave up 6 bases and J gave up 1 base; unmatched junction bases: 7. The CDR3 spans 17 residues. CDR3 coding DNA: TGTGCCAGCAGCACGGGACTAGCGGGAGGTTTTTCCTACGAGCAGTACTTC. It encodes CASSTGLAGGFSYEQYF.

The genes are TRBV28 and TRBJ2-1; TRBD1 matches at 7 bases. The ends lost 4 bases at V and 7 bases at J; junction bases unmatched: 7. The length of the CDR3 is 14 residues. CDR1 MDHEN and CDR2 SYDVKM come from the germline V gene. The CDR3 DNA sequence: TGTGCCAGCAGTTCCACTACAGGGGTAAATGAGCAGTTCTTC. This sequence encodes CASSSTTGVNEQFF.

There are many counts of this clonotype. The gene calls are TRBV4-2 and TRBJ2-4; 7 bases line up with TRBD1. CDR3 size: 16 residues. Germline CDR1 reads LGHNA; CDR2 reads YNFKEQ. V trimming: 4 bases; J trimming: 0 bases; junction bases outside the gene matches: 6. The CDR3: CASSPEGAQAKNIQYF. DNA for the CDR3: TGTGCCAGCAGCCCTGAGGGGGCCCAAGCCAAAAACATTCAGTACTTC.

This clonotype occurred once. The rearrangement joins TRBV24-1 to TRBJ2-6, with 7 bases matching TRBD2. Losses at the gene ends were 4 bases for V and 8 bases for J; bases not matched to a gene: 7. CDR3 length: 15 residues. From germline, CDR1 is KGHDR and CDR2 SFDVKD. The CDR3, as DNA: TGTGCCACCAGTGACACAAGGGAGGGGTCCAACGTCCTGACTTTC. This codes for CATSDTREGSNVLTF.

V and J are TRBV20-1 and TRBJ2-3, with TRBD2 matching over 11 bases. The trim removed 4 bases at V and 2 bases at J, leaving 8 bases unmatched. Germline V gene data show CDR1 as DFQATT and CDR2 as SNEGSKA (reference sequence). This CDR3 comprises 16 residues. The CDR3 coding sequence is TGCAGTGCTACCTCCGCTAGCGGGGGGTACACAGATACGCAGTATTTT. Protein product: CSATSASGGYTDTQYF.

The table lists this clonotype with a few counts. This chain uses TRBV9 with TRBJ2-3; perhaps TRBD2 as D (5 bases). The CDR3 has 18 amino acids. Germline V gene lookup returns CDR1 SGDLS and CDR2 YYNGEE. Trimming cost V 0 bases and J 4 bases, with 21 bases left between them. The chain's CDR3 is CASSVGRLASRFPDTQYF. In nucleotides, the CDR3 is TGTGCCAGCAGCGTAGGTCGTTTGGCTAGCCGGTTCCCAGATACGCAGTATTTT.

Remarks on this clonotype: One end of the junction fails to match germline, which may point to a read error. The genes are TRBV5-1 and TRBJ2-1, with D hard to call. The CDR3 totals 12 residues. Germline V gene lookup returns CDR1 SGHRS and CDR2 YFSETQ. The CDR3 here is CAGSFSNNEQFF. DNA for the CDR3: TGCGCCGGCAGCTTCAGTAATAATGAGCAGTTCTTC.

The gene calls are TRBV20-1 and TRBJ2-1; 8 nucleotides line up with TRBD2. Trimming removed 5 bases from V and 13 bases from J; junction bases left unmatched: 13. The CDR3 sequence is 13 residues long. Germline CDR1 DFQATT, CDR2 SNEGSKA (reference sequence). CDR3 amino acids: CSADTVGGRTQFF. CDR3 coding DNA: TGCAGTGCTGACACCGTCGGCGGGAGGACACAGTTCTTC.